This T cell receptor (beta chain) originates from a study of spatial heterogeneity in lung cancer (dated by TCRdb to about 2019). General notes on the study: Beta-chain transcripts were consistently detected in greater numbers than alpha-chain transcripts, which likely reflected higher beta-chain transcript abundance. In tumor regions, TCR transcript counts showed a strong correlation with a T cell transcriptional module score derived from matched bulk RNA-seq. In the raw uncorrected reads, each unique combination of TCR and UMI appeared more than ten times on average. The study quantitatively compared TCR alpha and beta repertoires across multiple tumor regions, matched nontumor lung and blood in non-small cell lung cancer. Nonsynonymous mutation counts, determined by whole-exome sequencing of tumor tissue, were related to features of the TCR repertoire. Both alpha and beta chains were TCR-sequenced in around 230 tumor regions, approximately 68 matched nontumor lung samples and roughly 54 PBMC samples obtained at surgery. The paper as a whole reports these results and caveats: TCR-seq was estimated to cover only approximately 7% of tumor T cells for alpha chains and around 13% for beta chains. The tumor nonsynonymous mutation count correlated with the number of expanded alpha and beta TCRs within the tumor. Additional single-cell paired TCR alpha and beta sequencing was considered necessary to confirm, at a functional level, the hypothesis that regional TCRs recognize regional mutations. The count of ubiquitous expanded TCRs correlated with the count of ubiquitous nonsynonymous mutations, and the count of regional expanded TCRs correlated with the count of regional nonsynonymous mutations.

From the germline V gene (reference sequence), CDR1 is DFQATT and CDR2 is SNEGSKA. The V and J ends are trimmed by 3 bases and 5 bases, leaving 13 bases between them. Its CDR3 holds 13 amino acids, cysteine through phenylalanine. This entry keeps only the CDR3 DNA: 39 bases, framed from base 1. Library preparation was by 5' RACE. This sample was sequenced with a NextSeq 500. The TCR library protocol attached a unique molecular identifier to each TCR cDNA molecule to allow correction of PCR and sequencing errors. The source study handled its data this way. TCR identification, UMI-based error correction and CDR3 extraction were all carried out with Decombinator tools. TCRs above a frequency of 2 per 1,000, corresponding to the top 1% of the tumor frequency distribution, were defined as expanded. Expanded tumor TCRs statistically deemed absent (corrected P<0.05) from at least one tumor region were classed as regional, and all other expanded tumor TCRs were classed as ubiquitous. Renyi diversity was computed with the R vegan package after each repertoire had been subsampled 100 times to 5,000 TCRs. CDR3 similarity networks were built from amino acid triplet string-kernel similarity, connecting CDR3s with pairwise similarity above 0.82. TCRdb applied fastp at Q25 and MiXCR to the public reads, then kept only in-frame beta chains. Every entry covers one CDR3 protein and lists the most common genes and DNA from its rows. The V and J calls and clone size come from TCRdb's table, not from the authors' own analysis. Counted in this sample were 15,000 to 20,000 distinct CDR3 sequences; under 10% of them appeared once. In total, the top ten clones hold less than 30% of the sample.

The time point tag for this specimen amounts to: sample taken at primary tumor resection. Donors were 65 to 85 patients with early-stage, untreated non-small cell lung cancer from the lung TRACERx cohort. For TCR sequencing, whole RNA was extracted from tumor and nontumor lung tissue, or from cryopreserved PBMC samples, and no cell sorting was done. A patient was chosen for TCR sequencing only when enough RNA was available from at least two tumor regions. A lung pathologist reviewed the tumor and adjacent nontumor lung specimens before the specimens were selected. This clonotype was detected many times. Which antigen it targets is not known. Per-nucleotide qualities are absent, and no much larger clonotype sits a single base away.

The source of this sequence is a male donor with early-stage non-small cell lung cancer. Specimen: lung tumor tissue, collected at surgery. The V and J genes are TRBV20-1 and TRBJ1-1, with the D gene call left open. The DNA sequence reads TGCAGTGCTAGTTTACAGCGAGGGACTGAAGCTTTCTTT. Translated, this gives CSASLQRGTEAFF.